This section outlines one T cell receptor (beta chain) sequence together with its context. The data were taken from a study of blood T cell repertoires in COVID-19. In the source study's methods: Estimation of nucleated cell counts relied on the amplification of reference gene primers. Profiled with immunoSEQ multiplex PCR; TCRdb holds only in-frame clones, not every one. V and J calls and clone size are those listed in that table; D and trimming were worked out from the DNA. The sample has just under 350,000 clones; around four fifths are singletons. Trimming removed 6 bases at V and 6 bases at J, with 24 bases between. The CDR3 is 17 residues long. CDR1 and CDR2 (germline): MNHEY, SMNVEV (reference sequence).

V usage is TRBV27 and J usage is TRBJ2-1; tentative D call: TRBD2 (6 bases). The sample was peripheral blood. The source of this sequence is a man aged 30-40 years with active or convalescent COVID-19. CDR3 in amino acids: CASRNSGARAAPNEQFF. The CDR3 DNA follows: TGTGCCAGCAGGAACTCGGGAGCCCGGGCAGCCCCCAATGAGCAGTTCTTC.